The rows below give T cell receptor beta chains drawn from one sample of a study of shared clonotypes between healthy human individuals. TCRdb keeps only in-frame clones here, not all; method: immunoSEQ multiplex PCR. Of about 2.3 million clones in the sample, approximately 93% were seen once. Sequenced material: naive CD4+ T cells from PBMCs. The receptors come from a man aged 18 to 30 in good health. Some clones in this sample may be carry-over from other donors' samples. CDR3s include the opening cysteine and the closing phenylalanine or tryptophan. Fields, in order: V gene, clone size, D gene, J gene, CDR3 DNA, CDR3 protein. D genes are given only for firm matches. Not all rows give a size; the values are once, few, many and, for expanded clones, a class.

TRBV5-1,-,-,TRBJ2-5,TGCGCCAGCAGACAGGAGACTAGTAATATAGGAGAGACCCAGTACTTC,CASRQETSNIGETQYF
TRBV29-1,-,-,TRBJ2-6,TGCAGCGCCCTGAGGGCGGGCTCTGGGGCCAACGTCCTGACTTTC,CSALRAGSGANVLTF
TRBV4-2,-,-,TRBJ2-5,TGTGCCAGCAGCCTTTCACAAGGGGGAGGCCTCCAACGGTACTTC,CASSLSQGGGLQRYF
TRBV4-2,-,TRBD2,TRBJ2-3,TGTGCCAGCAGCCAAGCAGCTTCCCCTAGCGGGAGCACAGATACGCAGTATTTT,CASSQAASPSGSTDTQYF
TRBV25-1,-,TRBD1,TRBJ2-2,TGTGCCAGCAGTGAATATCTGGGACAGCTCACCGGGGAGCTGTTTTTT,CASSEYLGQLTGELFF
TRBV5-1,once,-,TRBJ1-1,TGCGCCAGCAGGGGTCCCACTGAAGCTTTCTTT,CASRGPTEAFF
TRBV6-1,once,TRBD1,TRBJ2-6,TGTGCCAGCAGTGTTACAGGGGTCTTCGGGGCCAACGTCCTGACTTTC,CASSVTGVFGANVLTF
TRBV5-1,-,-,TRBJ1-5,TGCGCCAGCAGCTTGGAGGGTGGAGGCAATCAGCCCCAGCATTTT,CASSLEGGGNQPQHF
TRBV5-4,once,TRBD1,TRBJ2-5,TGTGCCAGCAGCTCGCCCCGGACAGGGGGGGAGACCCAGTACTTC,CASSSPRTGGETQYF
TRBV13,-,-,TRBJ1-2,TGTGCCAGCAGCCACTATTCAGTTGGCGGCTACACCTTC,CASSHYSVGGYTF
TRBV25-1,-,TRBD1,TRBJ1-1,TGTGCCAGCCGTCTACAGGGGTTTGGGATGAGTTTCTTT,CASRLQGFGMSFF
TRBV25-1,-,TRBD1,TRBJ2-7,TGTGCCAGCAGTGACAACCCGGGACAGGGCTCCTACGAGCAGTACTTC,CASSDNPGQGSYEQYF
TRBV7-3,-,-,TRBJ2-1,TGTGCCAGCAGCTTCCGACAGGTTAATTACAATGAGCAGTTCTTC,CASSFRQVNYNEQFF
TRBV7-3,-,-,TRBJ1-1,TGTGCCAGCAGCTCAATGAACACTGAAGCTTTCTTT,CASSSMNTEAFF
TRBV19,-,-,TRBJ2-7,TGTGCCAGTAGTATCGGGTACCACTACGAGCAGTACTTC,CASSIGYHYEQYF
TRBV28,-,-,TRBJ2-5,TGTGCCAGCAGTTTTGCGGGGCCAGGGGCCCAGTACTTC,CASSFAGPGAQYF
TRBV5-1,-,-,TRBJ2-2,TGCGCCAGCAGCCGGGAGCCCACCGGGGAGCTGTTTTTT,CASSREPTGELFF
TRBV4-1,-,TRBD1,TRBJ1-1,TGCGCCAGCAGCCGACAGGGGGCAAGAACTGAAGCTTTCTTT,CASSRQGARTEAFF
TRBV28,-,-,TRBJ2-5,TGTGCCAGCAGTTTAACACCCCCAGGCAGAGAAGAGACCCAGTACTTC,CASSLTPPGREETQYF
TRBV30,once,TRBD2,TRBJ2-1,TGTGCCTGGGATTTGTGGCTAGCGGGAGTAAGGGGGGTCGATGAGCAGTTCTTC,CAWDLWLAGVRGVDEQFF
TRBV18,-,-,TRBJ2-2,TGTGCCAGCTCACTTTCAGTCACCGGGGAGCTGTTTTTT,CASSLSVTGELFF
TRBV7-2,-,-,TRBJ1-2,TGTGCCAGCCTCCCTAAGGTGGTGGGGGGAAGTGGCTACACCTTC,CASLPKVVGGSGYTF
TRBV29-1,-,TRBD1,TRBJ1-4,TGCAGCGTTGATGGGGACAGGGACGGCGAAAAACTGTTTTTT,CSVDGDRDGEKLFF
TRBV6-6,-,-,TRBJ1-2,TGTGCCAGCAGTTACTCGACCGAGGGGTCTCCCCCTTACACCTTC,CASSYSTEGSPPYTF
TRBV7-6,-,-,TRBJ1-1,TGTGCCAGCAGCTTAACCGACGGGAACACTGAAGCTTTCTTT,CASSLTDGNTEAFF